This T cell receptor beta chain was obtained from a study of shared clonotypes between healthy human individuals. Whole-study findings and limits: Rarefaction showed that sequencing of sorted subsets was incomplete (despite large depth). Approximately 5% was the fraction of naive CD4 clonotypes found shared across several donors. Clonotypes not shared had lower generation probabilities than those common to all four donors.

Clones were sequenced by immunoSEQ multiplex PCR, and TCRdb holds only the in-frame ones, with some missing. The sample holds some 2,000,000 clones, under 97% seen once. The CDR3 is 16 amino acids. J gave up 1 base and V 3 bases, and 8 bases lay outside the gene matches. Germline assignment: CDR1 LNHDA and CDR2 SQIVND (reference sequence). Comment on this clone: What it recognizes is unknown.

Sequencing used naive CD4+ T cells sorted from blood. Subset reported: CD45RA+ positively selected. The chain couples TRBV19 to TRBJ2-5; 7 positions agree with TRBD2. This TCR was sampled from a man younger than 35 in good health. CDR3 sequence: CASSIVGEGPQETQYF. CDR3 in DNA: TGTGCCAGTAGTATTGTAGGGGAGGGGCCCCAAGAGACCCAGTACTTC.